Below are 9 T cell receptor beta chains sequenced from a single sample in a study of cytomegalovirus exposure and HLA in healthy donors. In the PCR, 60 Vbeta and 13 Jbeta primers were used. Profiling relied on immunoSEQ multiplex PCR, and the TCRdb table lists in-frame clones only, not all of them. This table holds tens of thousands of clones, about 70% found once. Specimen: PBMCs. These receptors originate from a man aged 35 to 55 in good health and CMV-seropositive.

V gene TRBV29-1 combines with J gene TRBJ2-4, with a tentative D call TRBD1 (7 bases). Germline CDR1 SQVTM, CDR2 ANQGSEA. CDR3 size: 13 residues. Trimming took 6 bases from V and 8 from J, leaving 17 bases between them. The CDR3 protein is CSVPGQGGYIQYF. The DNA of the CDR3 is TGCAGCGTCCCGGGGCAGGGGGGATACATTCAGTACTTC.

This chain links TRBV25-1 with TRBJ2-7; D is perhaps TRBD1 (6 bases). The V and J ends lost 4 bases and 6 bases respectively, with 22 bases between them. The germline CDR1 and CDR2 sequences are MGHDK and SYGVNS. The CDR3 is made up of 16 amino acids. The chain's CDR3 is CASSAQGGPRSPEQYF. The CDR3 nucleotides are TGTGCCAGCAGTGCGCAAGGGGGTCCCCGCTCCCCCGAGCAGTACTTC.

The rearrangement links TRBV4-2 to TRBJ1-5, with TRBD1 as a possible D gene (6 bases). This CDR3 is built from 15 residues. Per germline, CDR1 LGHNA and CDR2 YNFKEQ. Trimming left V 6 bases short and J 0 bases short, with 12 bases between. The CDR3 protein is CASRPTGYSNQPQHF. CDR3 bases: TGTGCCAGCAGGCCTACAGGGTATAGCAATCAGCCCCAGCATTTT.

This chain connects TRBV19 to TRBJ2-5, with 7 bases identical to TRBD1. The CDR3 runs 15 residues. Losses at the gene ends were 5 bases for V and 5 bases for J; bases not matched to a gene: 11. In germline, CDR1 is LNHDA, CDR2 SQIVND (reference sequence). CDR3 sequence: CASSSHRGERETQYF. The CDR3 DNA is TGTGCCAGTAGTTCTCACAGGGGAGAACGGGAGACCCAGTACTTC. The full variable domain, its missing parts supplied by reference TRBV19 and TRBJ2-5, is DGGITQSPKYLFRKEGQNVTLSCEQNLNHDAMYWYRQDPGQGLRLIYYSQIVNDFQKGDIAEGYSVSREKKESFPLTVTSAQKNPTAFYLCASSSHRGERETQYFGPGTRLLVL.

The J gene is TRBJ2-7, the V gene TRBV7-2; 8 bases are a match to TRBD2. Germline CDR1 SGHTA, CDR2 FQGNSA. Losses at the gene ends were 2 bases for V and 2 bases for J; bases not matched to a gene: 11. This CDR3 comprises 17 residues. CDR3 bases: TGTGCCAGCAGCTTACGGGATAGCGGGGAGGTGGCCTACGAGCAGTACTTC. It encodes CASSLRDSGEVAYEQYF.

V is TRBV5-5 and J is TRBJ2-7; the match to TRBD2 covers 9 bases. This CDR3 has 17 residues. V shed 0 bases, J shed 2 bases, and the junction held 9 bases outside the gene matches. Looked up from germline, CDR1 is SGHKS and CDR2 is YYEKEE (reference sequence). CDR3 bases: TGTGCCAGCAGCTTGGCCAGTAGCGGGGGAACCCCCTACGAGCAGTACTTC. This encodes CASSLASSGGTPYEQYF.

CDR3: CAWRSIARETQYF. CDR3 nucleotide sequence: TGTGCCTGGAGGAGTATAGCAAGGGAGACCCAGTACTTC. V gene TRBV30 combines with J gene TRBJ2-5; D not resolved. This CDR3 has 13 residues. Looked up from germline, CDR1 is GTSNPN and CDR2 is SVGIG (reference sequence). Trimming removed 3 bases at V and 5 bases at J, with 13 bases between.

The chain combines TRBV9 with TRBJ2-1; 7 bases are a match to TRBD1. V lost 5 bases to trimming and J lost 9 bases; unmatched junction nucleotides: 17. This CDR3 is 16 amino acids long. The germline CDR1 and CDR2 sequences are SGDLS and YYNGEE. CDR3 DNA: TGTGCCAGCAGTCGAGCCCCCCCAACGACAGGGACTGAGCAGTTCTTC. It encodes CASSRAPPTTGTEQFF.

The V and J genes are TRBV12-5 and TRBJ2-2; 7 bases fit TRBD1. Trimming cost V 8 bases and J 5 bases; bases outside gene matches: 5. This CDR3 spans 13 amino acids. Looked up from germline, CDR1 is LGHNT and CDR2 is FRNRAP. For the CDR3, the DNA is TGTGCTAGTCAGGGGGAGAATACCGGGGAGCTGTTTTTT. Protein: CASQGENTGELFF.